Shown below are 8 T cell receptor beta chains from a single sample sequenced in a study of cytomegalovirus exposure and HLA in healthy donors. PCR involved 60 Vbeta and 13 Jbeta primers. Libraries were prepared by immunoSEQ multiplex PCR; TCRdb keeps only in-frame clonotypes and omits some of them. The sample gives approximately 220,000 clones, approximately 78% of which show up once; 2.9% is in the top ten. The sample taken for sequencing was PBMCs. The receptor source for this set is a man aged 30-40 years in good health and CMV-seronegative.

The CDR3 DNA reads TGTGCCAGCAGCCGGGACAGGAGCACCGGGGAGCTGTTTTTT. Its protein product is CASSRDRSTGELFF. The genes are TRBV6-5 and TRBJ2-2, with TRBD1 matching 8 bases. The CDR3 runs to 14 residues. CDR1 and CDR2 from the germline V gene are MNHEY and SVGAGI. Losses at the gene ends were 6 bases for V and 4 bases for J; bases not matched to a gene: 4.

The CDR3 coding sequence is TGTGCCAGCAGTCCTCGAGATAATCAGCCCCAGCATTTT. Translation gives CASSPRDNQPQHF. The chain uses TRBV6-5 and TRBJ1-5; D uncertain. The CDR3 runs 13 residues. The V gene's germline CDR1 is MNHEY and CDR2 SVGAGI. Trimming removed 5 bases from V and 4 bases from J, with 9 bases in between.

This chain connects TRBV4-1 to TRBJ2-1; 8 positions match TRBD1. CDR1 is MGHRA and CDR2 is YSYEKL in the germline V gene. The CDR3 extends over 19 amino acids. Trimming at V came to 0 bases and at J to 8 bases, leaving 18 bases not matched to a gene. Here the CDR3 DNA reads TGCGCCAGCAGCCAAGATCCTAACTCCGGGGCAGGGGGCTTCGATGAGCAGTTCTTC. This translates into CASSQDPNSGAGGFDEQFF.

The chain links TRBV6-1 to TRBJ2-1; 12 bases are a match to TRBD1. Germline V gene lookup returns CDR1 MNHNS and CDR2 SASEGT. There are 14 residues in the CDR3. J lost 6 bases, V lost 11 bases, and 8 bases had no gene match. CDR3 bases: TGTGCCGCAAAGGGACAGGGGGCAGTCAATGAGCAGTTCTTC. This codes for CAAKGQGAVNEQFF.

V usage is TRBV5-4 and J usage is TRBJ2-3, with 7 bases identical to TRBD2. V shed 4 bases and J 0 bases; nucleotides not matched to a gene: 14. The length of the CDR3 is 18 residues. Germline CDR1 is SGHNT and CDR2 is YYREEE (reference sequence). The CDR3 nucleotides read TGTGCCAGCAGCCCCCGTAATCATTTGCGGGGGAGCACAGATACGCAGTATTTT. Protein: CASSPRNHLRGSTDTQYF.

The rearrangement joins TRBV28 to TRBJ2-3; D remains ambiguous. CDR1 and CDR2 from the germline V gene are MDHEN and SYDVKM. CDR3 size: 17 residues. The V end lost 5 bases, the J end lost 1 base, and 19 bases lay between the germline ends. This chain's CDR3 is CASSTPKTGARTDTQYF. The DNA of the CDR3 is TGTGCCAGCAGTACACCCAAGACTGGCGCTCGCACAGATACGCAGTATTTT.

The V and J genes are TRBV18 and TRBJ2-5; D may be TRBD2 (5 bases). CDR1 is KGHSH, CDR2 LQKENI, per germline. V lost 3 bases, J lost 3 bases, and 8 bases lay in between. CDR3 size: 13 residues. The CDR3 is CASSPWGEETQYF. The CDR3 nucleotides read TGTGCCAGCTCACCGTGGGGAGAAGAGACCCAGTACTTC.

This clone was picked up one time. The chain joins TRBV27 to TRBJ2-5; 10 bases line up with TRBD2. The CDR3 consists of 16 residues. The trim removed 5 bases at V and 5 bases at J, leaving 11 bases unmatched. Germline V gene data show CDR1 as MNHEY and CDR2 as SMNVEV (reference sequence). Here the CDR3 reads CASSLGLAGAGETQYF. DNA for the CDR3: TGTGCCAGCAGTCTCGGGCTAGCGGGGGCCGGGGAGACCCAGTACTTC.